This is a list of T cell receptor beta chains from one sample in a study of OX40 agonist ivuxolimab in advanced cancers. The repertoire was sequenced with immunoSEQ multiplex PCR; TCRdb's copy has only in-frame clones and lacks some. The repertoire holds some 40,000 clones, with around 90% as singletons. This sample comprised CD4+ or CD8+ T cells sorted from blood, obtained in a trial of the OX40 agonist ivuxolimab. Receptors were obtained from an adult with an advanced solid tumor such as melanoma, head and neck, liver or kidney cancer. Each CDR3 is given with its conserved first and last residue. A D gene is named only where the DNA matches it firmly. Clone size is not always given. Where it is, it says once, few, many or a class for expanded clones.

d_gene: TRBD1
abundance: -
v_gene: TRBV18
j_gene: TRBJ2-1
CDR3aa: CASSPTRLDRGNEQFF
CDR3nt: TGTGCCAGCTCACCCACTCGCTTGGACAGGGGCAATGAGCAGTTCTTC

d_gene: -
abundance: -
v_gene: TRBV9
j_gene: TRBJ2-1
CDR3aa: CASSVDFEGVGGVIREQFF
CDR3nt: TGTGCCAGCAGCGTGGACTTTGAGGGGGTCGGTGGCGTAATACGAGAGCAGTTCTTC

d_gene: TRBD1
abundance: -
v_gene: TRBV4-2
j_gene: TRBJ1-1
CDR3aa: CASSQDPRGDTEAFF
CDR3nt: TGTGCCAGCAGCCAAGACCCCAGGGGGGACACTGAAGCTTTCTTT

d_gene: TRBD2
abundance: -
v_gene: TRBV7-6
j_gene: TRBJ2-2
CDR3aa: CASSLTRGGPKPGELFF
CDR3nt: TGTGCCAGCAGCTTAACACGGGGGGGACCAAAGCCCGGGGAGCTGTTTTTT

d_gene: -
abundance: -
v_gene: TRBV13
j_gene: TRBJ1-1
CDR3aa: CASSFGRSPEAFF
CDR3nt: TGTGCCAGCAGCTTCGGCAGGTCCCCTGAAGCTTTCTTT

d_gene: TRBD2
abundance: -
v_gene: TRBV10-3
j_gene: TRBJ2-2
CDR3aa: CAILPGTSGGQSNTGELFF
CDR3nt: TGTGCCATTCTACCGGGGACTAGCGGGGGGCAATCGAACACCGGGGAGCTGTTTTTT

d_gene: -
abundance: once
v_gene: TRBV7-9
j_gene: TRBJ1-2
CDR3aa: CASSFEGPDTF
CDR3nt: TGTGCCAGCAGCTTCGAGGGTCCAGACACCTTC

d_gene: -
abundance: -
v_gene: TRBV15
j_gene: TRBJ2-7
CDR3aa: CATSRDVKQEQYF
CDR3nt: TGTGCCACCAGCAGAGATGTAAAACAGGAGCAGTACTTC

d_gene: -
abundance: -
v_gene: TRBV9
j_gene: TRBJ2-3
CDR3aa: CASSVGDYGSDTQYF
CDR3nt: TGTGCCAGCAGCGTAGGAGACTATGGATCAGATACGCAGTATTTT

d_gene: -
abundance: few
v_gene: TRBV4-1
j_gene: TRBJ1-1
CDR3aa: CASSQGGQLNTEAFF
CDR3nt: TGCGCCAGCAGCCAAGGCGGGCAGTTGAACACTGAAGCTTTCTTT

d_gene: TRBD2
abundance: -
v_gene: TRBV29-1
j_gene: TRBJ2-1
CDR3aa: CSVAGLAASYNEQFF
CDR3nt: TGCAGCGTCGCCGGACTAGCGGCCTCCTACAATGAGCAGTTCTTC

d_gene: TRBD2
abundance: few
v_gene: TRBV7-9
j_gene: TRBJ2-7
CDR3aa: CASSLSSASGLHEQYF
CDR3nt: TGTGCCAGCAGCTTAAGTTCGGCTAGCGGCCTGCACGAGCAGTACTTC

d_gene: TRBD1
abundance: -
v_gene: TRBV7-9
j_gene: TRBJ1-1
CDR3aa: CASSPPIRDRGTEAFF
CDR3nt: TGTGCCAGCAGCCCGCCCATACGGGACAGGGGCACTGAAGCTTTCTTT

d_gene: -
abundance: -
v_gene: TRBV6-5
j_gene: TRBJ2-5
CDR3aa: CASSSGDLETQYF
CDR3nt: TGTGCCAGCAGTTCCGGGGACCTAGAGACCCAGTACTTC

d_gene: TRBD2
abundance: once
v_gene: TRBV6-1
j_gene: TRBJ2-2
CDR3aa: CASSGLAGGGTGELFF
CDR3nt: TGTGCCAGCAGTGGACTAGCGGGGGGGGGCACCGGGGAGCTGTTTTTT

d_gene: -
abundance: once
v_gene: TRBV4-1
j_gene: TRBJ2-1
CDR3aa: CASSQVVLGDEQFF
CDR3nt: TGCGCCAGCAGCCAAGTGGTGCTGGGCGATGAGCAGTTCTTC

d_gene: TRBD2
abundance: -
v_gene: TRBV15
j_gene: TRBJ2-4
CDR3aa: CATSRDILAGTLAKNIQYF
CDR3nt: TGTGCCACCAGCAGAGATATACTAGCGGGAACTTTAGCCAAAAACATTCAGTACTTC

d_gene: TRBD2
abundance: -
v_gene: TRBV7-8
j_gene: TRBJ2-7
CDR3aa: CASSPAGYYEQYF
CDR3nt: TGTGCCAGCAGCCCAGCGGGATACTACGAGCAGTACTTC

d_gene: TRBD1
abundance: -
v_gene: TRBV27
j_gene: TRBJ2-5
CDR3aa: CASSPHPGTGFEKTQYF
CDR3nt: TGTGCCAGCAGTCCCCACCCCGGGACAGGGTTTGAAAAGACCCAGTACTTC

d_gene: TRBD1
abundance: -
v_gene: TRBV28
j_gene: TRBJ1-5
CDR3aa: CASSLGQGFRQPQHF
CDR3nt: TGTGCCAGCAGTTTGGGACAGGGTTTCCGCCAGCCCCAGCATTTT

d_gene: -
abundance: -
v_gene: TRBV25-1
j_gene: TRBJ1-3
CDR3aa: CASSDGNTIYF
CDR3nt: TGTGCCAGCAGTGACGGAAACACCATATATTTT

d_gene: -
abundance: -
v_gene: TRBV5-5
j_gene: TRBJ2-7
CDR3aa: CASSLSWVGAATYEQYF
CDR3nt: TGTGCCAGCAGCTTGTCATGGGTTGGGGCCGCGACCTACGAGCAGTACTTC

d_gene: -
abundance: -
v_gene: TRBV7-7
j_gene: TRBJ2-1
CDR3aa: CASSPSLSSYNEQFF
CDR3nt: TGTGCCAGCAGCCCTTCCTTAAGCTCCTACAATGAGCAGTTCTTC

d_gene: -
abundance: -
v_gene: TRBV12-5
j_gene: TRBJ1-2
CDR3aa: CASGAPRRELGGYTF
CDR3nt: TGTGCTAGTGGTGCCCCCAGGAGGGAGCTGGGAGGCTACACCTTC

d_gene: -
abundance: -
v_gene: TRBV19
j_gene: TRBJ1-1
CDR3aa: CASKKYPGANTEAFF
CDR3nt: TGTGCCAGTAAAAAATACCCGGGGGCGAACACTGAAGCTTTCTTT

d_gene: TRBD2
abundance: -
v_gene: TRBV19
j_gene: TRBJ2-5
CDR3aa: CASSEQLAFETQYF
CDR3nt: TGTGCCAGTAGTGAGCAACTAGCGTTTGAGACCCAGTACTTC

d_gene: -
abundance: -
v_gene: TRBV15
j_gene: TRBJ1-5
CDR3aa: CATSRGLVGGNQPQHF
CDR3nt: TGTGCCACCAGCAGAGGGCTTGTCGGGGGCAATCAGCCCCAGCATTTT

d_gene: -
abundance: -
v_gene: TRBV6-1
j_gene: TRBJ1-5
CDR3aa: CASSEVAASTQPQHF
CDR3nt: TGTGCCAGCAGTGAAGTGGCCGCCAGCACTCAGCCCCAGCATTTT

d_gene: TRBD1
abundance: -
v_gene: TRBV6-6
j_gene: TRBJ1-2
CDR3aa: CASSYSTGFGYTF
CDR3nt: TGTGCCAGCAGTTACTCGACAGGGTTCGGCTACACCTTC

d_gene: -
abundance: once
v_gene: TRBV11-2
j_gene: TRBJ2-1
CDR3aa: CASSLGYEQFF
CDR3nt: TGTGCCAGCAGCTTAGGTTACGAGCAGTTCTTC

d_gene: -
abundance: -
v_gene: TRBV21-1
j_gene: TRBJ2-7
CDR3aa: CASSAHTRTGPRGYYEQYF
CDR3nt: TGTGCCAGCAGCGCACACACCCGGACAGGCCCCAGGGGTTACTACGAGCAGTACTTC

d_gene: -
abundance: -
v_gene: TRBV21-1
j_gene: TRBJ2-2
CDR3aa: CASSKGPGGTTELFF
CDR3nt: TGTGCCAGCAGCAAAGGTCCGGGGGGCACAACGGAGCTGTTTTTT

d_gene: TRBD1
abundance: -
v_gene: TRBV7-8
j_gene: TRBJ2-7
CDR3aa: CASSYDTGGTDYEQYF
CDR3nt: TGTGCCAGCAGTTATGACACAGGGGGCACTGACTACGAGCAGTACTTC

d_gene: -
abundance: once
v_gene: TRBV13
j_gene: TRBJ1-5
CDR3aa: CASSLARESNQPQHF
CDR3nt: TGTGCCAGCAGCTTAGCCAGGGAAAGCAATCAGCCCCAGCATTTT

d_gene: -
abundance: once
v_gene: TRBV4-1
j_gene: TRBJ2-2
CDR3aa: CASSPRRGETGELFF
CDR3nt: TGCGCCAGCAGCCCTCGAAGGGGAGAAACCGGGGAGCTGTTTTTT

d_gene: -
abundance: once
v_gene: TRBV5-8
j_gene: TRBJ2-7
CDR3aa: CASSWGGGYEQYF
CDR3nt: TGTGCCAGCAGCTGGGGCGGTGGGTACGAGCAGTACTTC

d_gene: TRBD1
abundance: -
v_gene: TRBV5-4
j_gene: TRBJ2-7
CDR3aa: CASSFGTDYYEQYF
CDR3nt: TGTGCCAGCAGCTTTGGGACAGACTACTACGAGCAGTACTTC

d_gene: -
abundance: -
v_gene: TRBV29-1
j_gene: TRBJ1-1
CDR3aa: CSAPTLGGNTEAFF
CDR3nt: TGCAGCGCCCCGACCCTCGGGGGTAACACTGAAGCTTTCTTT

d_gene: -
abundance: -
v_gene: TRBV27
j_gene: TRBJ2-1
CDR3aa: CASKMASWGQDEQFF
CDR3nt: TGTGCCAGCAAAATGGCAAGTTGGGGGCAGGATGAGCAGTTCTTC

d_gene: -
abundance: -
v_gene: TRBV19
j_gene: TRBJ2-3
CDR3aa: CASSIVKGDTQYF
CDR3nt: TGTGCCAGTAGTATAGTAAAAGGGGATACGCAGTATTTT

d_gene: -
abundance: -
v_gene: TRBV5-1
j_gene: TRBJ1-2
CDR3aa: CASSFSGALYGYTF
CDR3nt: TGCGCCAGCAGCTTTTCAGGGGCCCTCTATGGCTACACCTTC

d_gene: TRBD2
abundance: -
v_gene: TRBV7-1
j_gene: TRBJ2-7
CDR3aa: CASSLYSRGTSGRTDGVEQYF
CDR3nt: TGTGCCAGCAGCTTATATTCTCGGGGGACTAGCGGGAGAACCGATGGGGTGGAGCAGTACTTC

d_gene: -
abundance: -
v_gene: TRBV27
j_gene: TRBJ2-1
CDR3aa: CASRGWSSYNEQFF
CDR3nt: TGTGCCAGCCGGGGGTGGAGCTCCTACAATGAGCAGTTCTTC

d_gene: TRBD2
abundance: -
v_gene: TRBV2
j_gene: TRBJ2-2
CDR3aa: CASSEGLAGFSGELFF
CDR3nt: TGTGCCAGCAGTGAAGGACTAGCGGGGTTTTCCGGGGAGCTGTTTTTT

d_gene: -
abundance: -
v_gene: TRBV2
j_gene: TRBJ2-7
CDR3aa: CATRRLTSVRTTYEQYF
CDR3nt: TGTGCCACCCGCAGGCTGACCTCCGTCCGCACCACCTACGAGCAGTACTTC

d_gene: -
abundance: -
v_gene: TRBV27
j_gene: TRBJ1-1
CDR3aa: CASSRHYNTEAFF
CDR3nt: TGTGCCAGCAGTAGACACTACAACACTGAAGCTTTCTTT

d_gene: -
abundance: -
v_gene: TRBV7-9
j_gene: TRBJ2-7
CDR3aa: CASSLLRGWSHEQYF
CDR3nt: TGTGCCAGCAGCTTACTGCGCGGGTGGAGCCACGAGCAGTACTTC

d_gene: TRBD1
abundance: -
v_gene: TRBV7-9
j_gene: TRBJ2-3
CDR3aa: CASSSGTGYTDTQYF
CDR3nt: TGTGCCAGCAGCTCCGGGACAGGGTACACAGATACGCAGTATTTT

d_gene: -
abundance: -
v_gene: TRBV14
j_gene: TRBJ2-1
CDR3aa: CASSQVGGLWFF
CDR3nt: TGTGCCAGCAGCCAAGTCGGGGGGCTCTGGTTCTTC

d_gene: -
abundance: -
v_gene: TRBV7-8
j_gene: TRBJ1-2
CDR3aa: CASSSKGTSNYGYTF
CDR3nt: TGTGCCAGCAGCTCAAAAGGGACATCCAACTATGGCTACACCTTC

d_gene: TRBD1
abundance: few
v_gene: TRBV5-1
j_gene: TRBJ2-1
CDR3aa: CASSLVLGQGDEQFF
CDR3nt: TGCGCCAGCAGCTTGGTGTTGGGACAGGGCGATGAGCAGTTCTTC

d_gene: -
abundance: -
v_gene: TRBV7-7
j_gene: TRBJ1-6
CDR3aa: CASSLSPLRPLHF
CDR3nt: TGTGCCAGCAGCTTATCCCCCCTGCGGCCCCTCCACTTT

d_gene: -
abundance: -
v_gene: TRBV29-1
j_gene: TRBJ2-1
CDR3aa: CSVEVGGSYNEQFF
CDR3nt: TGCAGCGTTGAAGTGGGGGGCTCCTACAATGAGCAGTTCTTC

d_gene: TRBD2
abundance: -
v_gene: TRBV10-2
j_gene: TRBJ2-7
CDR3aa: CASSDVAGSYEQYF
CDR3nt: TGCGCCAGCAGTGACGTAGCGGGATCCTACGAGCAGTACTTC

d_gene: -
abundance: -
v_gene: TRBV2
j_gene: TRBJ2-5
CDR3aa: CASSRTGLSRETQYF
CDR3nt: TGTGCCAGCAGTCGCACGGGACTCTCGAGGGAGACCCAGTACTTC

d_gene: -
abundance: -
v_gene: TRBV5-6
j_gene: TRBJ2-2
CDR3aa: CASSLSWGRPGELFF
CDR3nt: TGTGCCAGCAGCTTGAGTTGGGGACGGCCCGGGGAGCTGTTTTTT

d_gene: -
abundance: -
v_gene: TRBV7-9
j_gene: TRBJ1-2
CDR3aa: CASSLGVGLDGYTF
CDR3nt: TGTGCCAGCAGCTTAGGGGTGGGATTGGATGGCTACACCTTC

d_gene: -
abundance: -
v_gene: TRBV19
j_gene: TRBJ1-1
CDR3aa: CASSIGQNTEVFF
CDR3nt: TGTGCCAGTAGTATCGGACAGAACACTGAAGTTTTCTTT

d_gene: -
abundance: -
v_gene: TRBV19
j_gene: TRBJ1-1
CDR3aa: CASAFGPLNTEAFF
CDR3nt: TGTGCCAGTGCTTTCGGGCCCCTTAACACTGAAGCTTTCTTT

d_gene: TRBD2
abundance: -
v_gene: TRBV5-4
j_gene: TRBJ2-7
CDR3aa: CASSWGTSGTYEQYF
CDR3nt: TGTGCCAGCAGCTGGGGGACTAGCGGGACTTACGAGCAGTACTTC